A single sample is the source of the 23 T cell receptor beta chains below, sequenced in a study of blood T cell repertoires in COVID-19. TCRdb's table, derived via immunoSEQ multiplex PCR, lists solely in-frame clones and lacks some. This table has about 320,000 clones, approximately 85% appearing once. Sequencing input: peripheral blood. Every receptor here comes from a human donor in a cohort sampled during active COVID-19.

This clone was recorded once. J is TRBJ1-5 and V is TRBV9; D is undetermined. V was cut by 0 bases and J by 3 bases, with 13 bases left in between. Germline V lookup: CDR1 SGDLS, CDR2 YYNGEE. This CDR3 is 16 amino acids long. The CDR3 bases are TGTGCCAGCAGCGTAGGGCGAGGCGGTGACAATCAGCCCCAGCATTTT. Translated, it gives CASSVGRGGDNQPQHF. The whole variable domain, remainder taken from reference TRBV9 and TRBJ1-5, is DSGVTQTPKHLITATGQRVTLRCSPRSGDLSVYWYQQSLDQGLQFLIQYYNGEERAKGNILERFSAQQFPDLHSELNLSSLELGDSALYFCASSVGRGGDNQPQHFGDGTRLSIL.

The gene calls are TRBV2 and TRBJ2-7; the match to TRBD1 covers 7 bases. J gave up 2 bases and V 10 bases, and 8 bases lay outside the gene matches. Germline V lookup: CDR1 SNHLY, CDR2 FYNNEI. This CDR3 is 13 amino acids long. The CDR3 coding sequence is TGTGCCATCCGGACAGGTTTTACCTACGAGCAGTACTTC. Its protein product is CAIRTGFTYEQYF.

The chain employs TRBV21-1 and TRBJ2-7; the table's TRBD1 call for D was not verified on the DNA. TRBV21-1 has pseudogene status. CDR3 length: 13 amino acids. The CDR3 sequence: CASGDRTDYEQYF. CDR3 DNA: TGTGCCAGCGGGGACAGAACAGATTACGAGCAGTACTTC.

The chain recombines TRBV4-2 with TRBJ1-1; 7 nucleotides align to TRBD1. CDR1 is LGHNA and CDR2 is YNFKEQ in the germline V gene. Trimming cost V 1 base and J 1 base; bases outside gene matches: 3. The CDR3 is 15 residues long. The CDR3 nucleotides read TGTGCCAGCAGCCAAGGACAGGGATCGAACACTGAAGCTTTCTTT. Its translation is CASSQGQGSNTEAFF.

The gene calls are TRBV27 and TRBJ2-1, with TRBD2 identical over 8 bases. Germline values: CDR1 MNHEY, CDR2 SMNVEV (reference sequence). The CDR3 runs to 16 residues. J gave up 7 bases and V 0 bases, and 8 bases lay outside the gene matches. The CDR3 is CASSLSVAGRGNEQFF. The CDR3 coding sequence is TGTGCCAGCAGTTTATCCGTAGCGGGGAGAGGGAATGAGCAGTTCTTC.

With regard to this clone: One end of the junction fails to match germline, which may point to a read error. The rearrangement links TRBV3-1 (or the pseudogene TRBV3-2) to TRBJ2-1; 7 bases are a match to TRBD2. The length of the CDR3 is 15 residues. Germline CDR1 reads LGHDT; CDR2 reads YNNKEL (reference sequence). The CDR3 DNA is TGTGCCAGCAGCCAAGGGGAGGTTCGGAGCGGGATCCCGGTCTTC. The encoded protein is CASSQGEVRSGIPVF.

This sequence joins TRBV30 and TRBJ2-3; D possibly corresponds to TRBD1 (5 bases). Germline V gene data show CDR1 as GTSNPN and CDR2 as SVGIG (reference sequence). Trimming removed 2 bases from V and 2 bases from J, with 11 bases in between. The CDR3 runs 14 residues. In DNA, the CDR3 is TGTGCCTGGAGTCACAGGAGCTACACAGATACGCAGTATTTT. Translation gives CAWSHRSYTDTQYF. The full variable domain, with the rest looked up from reference TRBV30 and TRBJ2-3, is SQTIHQWPATLVQPVGSPLSLECTVEGTSNPNLYWYRQAAGRGLQLLFYSVGIGQISSEVPQNLSASRPQDRQFILSSKKLLLSDSGFYLCAWSHRSYTDTQYFGPGTRLTVL.

This chain connects TRBV21-1 to TRBJ2-7; the D call in the table, TRBD2, was not verified against the DNA. TRBV21-1 is shown as a pseudogene. There are 14 residues in the CDR3. The CDR3 DNA is TGTGCCAGCAAGAGAGGGGGGGGCCTGCACGAGCAGTACTTC. It specifies CASKRGGGLHEQYF.

This chain connects TRBV6-6 to TRBJ1-1; no reliable D call. The germline V and J ends were trimmed by 6 bases and 2 bases, with 10 bases remaining between them. CDR1 and CDR2 from the germline V gene are MNHNY and SVGAGI (reference sequence). The CDR3 has 13 residues. CDR3 residues: CASSRDKNTEAFF. Here the CDR3 DNA reads TGTGCCAGCAGCCGTGACAAAAACACTGAAGCTTTCTTT.

This chain links TRBV21-1 with TRBJ1-4; the table assigns TRBD1, which was not confirmed against the DNA. TRBV21-1 corresponds to a pseudogene. The CDR3 sequence is 17 residues long. CDR3 bases: TGTGCCAGCAGCATACAGGGGGCCTCTTCAACTAATGAAAAACTGTTTTTT. Amino acids: CASSIQGASSTNEKLFF.

This chain links TRBV19 with TRBJ2-3; tentatively, D is TRBD2 (6 bases). The germline V gene encodes CDR1 LNHDA and CDR2 SQIVND (reference sequence). This CDR3 contains 14 residues. V dropped 9 bases and J dropped 2 bases, with 15 bases sitting between them. The DNA of the CDR3 is TGTGCCAGCAGTTTTGGGGGGACCACAGATACGCAGTATTTT. It yields the protein CASSFGGTTDTQYF.

This chain joins TRBV7-6 and TRBJ1-1; TRBD1 agrees at 9 bases. Germline V gene data show CDR1 as SGHVS and CDR2 as FNYEAQ. V lost 5 bases, J lost 0 bases, and 13 bases stayed unmatched. This CDR3 comprises 18 residues. The CDR3 reads CASSPTGTGKIMNTEAFF. DNA for the CDR3: TGTGCCAGCAGCCCTACCGGGACAGGGAAAATAATGAACACTGAAGCTTTCTTT.

V gene TRBV25-1 combines with J gene TRBJ2-5; 10 nucleotides match TRBD1. The CDR3 contains 16 residues. Trimming removed 4 bases from V and 4 bases from J; junction bases left unmatched: 9. Germline-derived CDR1 and CDR2 are MGHDK and SYGVNS. CDR3 loop: CASSGETGGIVETQYF. CDR3 DNA sequence: TGTGCCAGCAGTGGAGAGACAGGGGGCATAGTAGAGACCCAGTACTTC.

The rearrangement links TRBV10-2 to TRBJ2-5, with 9 bases identical to TRBD1. Germline CDR1 reads WSHSY; CDR2 reads SAAADI. V shed 3 bases, J shed 3 bases, and the junction held 2 bases outside the gene matches. This CDR3 spans 14 amino acids. CDR3 in DNA: TGCGCCAGCAGTGAAAGGACAGGGGAAGAGACCCAGTACTTC. This codes for CASSERTGEETQYF.

The gene calls are TRBV7-9 and TRBJ1-1, with 8 bases aligning to TRBD1. The V segment lost 5 bases and the J segment 5 bases; nucleotides outside the gene matches: 4. The CDR3 is made up of 13 amino acids. Germline V gene lookup returns CDR1 SEHNR and CDR2 FQNEAQ (reference sequence). The CDR3 loop reads CASSGQGGTEAFF. CDR3 bases: TGTGCCAGCAGCGGACAGGGTGGGACTGAAGCTTTCTTT. Variable domain in full (rest from reference TRBV7-9 and TRBJ1-1): DTGVSQNPRHKITKRGQNVTFRCDPISEHNRLYWYRQTLGQGPEFLTYFQNEAQLEKSRLLSDRFSAERPKGSFSTLEIQRTEQGDSAMYLCASSGQGGTEAFFGQGTRLTVV.

The V gene is TRBV7-6, the J gene TRBJ2-1; D possibly corresponds to TRBD1 (6 bases). The ends were cut back, 4 bases at V and 0 bases at J, with 13 bases in the middle. Per germline, CDR1 SGHVS and CDR2 FNYEAQ. The CDR3 extends over 16 amino acids. The CDR3, as DNA: TGTGCCAGCAGCTCCTCCGGGACAATCTCCTACAATGAGCAGTTCTTC. Its translation is CASSSSGTISYNEQFF. Complete variable domain (other parts from reference TRBV7-6 and TRBJ2-1): GAGVSQSPRYKVTKRGQDVALRCDPISGHVSLYWYRQALGQGPEFLTYFNYEAQQDKSGLPNDRFSAERPEGSISTLTIQRTEQRDSAMYRCASSSSGTISYNEQFFGPGTRLTVL.

This chain uses TRBV7-9 with TRBJ1-4; possible D gene TRBD1, 5 bases. Germline-derived CDR1 and CDR2 are SEHNR and FQNEAQ (reference sequence). This CDR3 region has 15 residues. Trimming took off 6 bases at V and 1 base at J, with 12 bases between the two ends. The CDR3 sequence is CASRGSGGTNEKLFF. CDR3 in DNA: TGTGCCAGCAGGGGCTCGGGGGGAACTAATGAAAAACTGTTTTTT.

The rearrangement joins TRBV7-9 to TRBJ2-7; D is unclear. The germline V and J ends were trimmed by 5 bases and 3 bases, with 11 bases remaining between them. The CDR3 has 13 residues. Germline assignment: CDR1 SEHNR and CDR2 FQNEAQ (reference sequence). CDR3 DNA: TGTGCCAGCAGCCTTGACGGAGTCTACGAGCAGTACTTC. Translated, it gives CASSLDGVYEQYF.

The chain has TRBV3-1 (or the pseudogene TRBV3-2) and TRBJ1-5; D call uncertain. This CDR3 comprises 13 residues. The ends were cut back, 0 bases at V and 6 bases at J, with 6 bases in the middle. Germline V CDR1 and CDR2: LGHDT, YNNKEL (reference sequence). The CDR3 DNA reads TGTGCCAGCAGCCAAGACCGGGGTCAGCCCCAGCATTTT. Encoded protein: CASSQDRGQPQHF.

The chain combines TRBV6-4 with TRBJ2-2, with TRBD1 matching over 11 bases. Germline V CDR1 and CDR2: MRHNA, SNTAGT. V shed 6 bases, J shed 3 bases, and the junction held 3 bases outside the gene matches. CDR3 length: 15 amino acids. The CDR3 coding sequence is TGTGCCAGCAGCCCGGGACAGGGGGACACCGGGGAGCTGTTTTTT. Translated: CASSPGQGDTGELFF.

CDR3 in amino acids: CASSDDSGNTIYF. The CDR3 nucleotides are TGTGCCAGTAGTGATGACAGTGGAAACACCATATATTTT. V and J are TRBV19 and TRBJ1-3; a weak D match, TRBD1 (5 bases). This CDR3 spans 13 amino acids. Germline assignment: CDR1 LNHDA and CDR2 SQIVND (reference sequence). Trimming shortened V by 5 bases and J by 3 bases, and 8 bases separated the two germline ends.

The chain recombines TRBV6-5 with TRBJ2-1, with TRBD1 matching over 7 bases. Germline CDR1 MNHEY, CDR2 SVGAGI. This CDR3 region has 14 residues. The V and J ends lost 5 bases and 6 bases, in that order; junction bases with no gene match: 7. CDR3 DNA: TGTGCCAGCAGTCAGGGGGTATCTTTCAATGAGCAGTTCTTC. It codes for CASSQGVSFNEQFF.

The V and J genes are TRBV30 and TRBJ2-7; D is unclear. Trimming left V 2 bases short and J 3 bases short, with 11 bases between. CDR3 length: 13 residues. Germline CDR1 reads GTSNPN; CDR2 reads SVGIG (reference sequence). As DNA, the CDR3 is TGTGCCTGGAGTTTTGCAACTTTCTACGAGCAGTACTTC. It yields the protein CAWSFATFYEQYF.